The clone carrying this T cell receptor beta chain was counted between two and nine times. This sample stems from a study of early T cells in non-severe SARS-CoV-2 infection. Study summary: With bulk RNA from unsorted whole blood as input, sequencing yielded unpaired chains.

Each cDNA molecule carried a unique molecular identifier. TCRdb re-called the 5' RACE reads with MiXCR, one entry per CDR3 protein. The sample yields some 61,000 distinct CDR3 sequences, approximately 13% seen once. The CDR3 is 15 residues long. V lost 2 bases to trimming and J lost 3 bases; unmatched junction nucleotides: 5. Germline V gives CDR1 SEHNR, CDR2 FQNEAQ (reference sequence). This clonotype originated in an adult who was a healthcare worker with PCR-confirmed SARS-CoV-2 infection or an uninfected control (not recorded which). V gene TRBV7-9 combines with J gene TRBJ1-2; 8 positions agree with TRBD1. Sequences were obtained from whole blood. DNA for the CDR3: TGTGCCAGCAGCTTAAATACAGGGGGAGACTATGGCTACACCTTC. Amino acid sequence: CASSLNTGGDYGYTF. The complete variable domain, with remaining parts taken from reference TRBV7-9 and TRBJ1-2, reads DTGVSQNPRHKITKRGQNVTFRCDPISEHNRLYWYRQTLGQGPEFLTYFQNEAQLEKSRLLSDRFSAERPKGSFSTLEIQRTEQGDSAMYLCASSLNTGGDYGYTFGSGTRLTVV.